Listed here are 26 T cell receptor beta chains from one sample, sequenced in a study of T-cell reconstitution after alpha-beta-depleted transplantation in children. Unique molecular identifiers were incorporated into the prepared TCRbeta library. MiXCR was run by TCRdb on the PCR reads, yielding one entry per CDR3 protein. The top ten hold 0.65% to 0.9% of the sample, which has approximately 650,000 distinct CDR3 sequences, roughly 13% seen once. Sequencing was performed on PBMCs, taken before TCRalphabeta/CD19-depleted stem cell transplant. These receptors were collected from a girl between 2 and 10 years old with congenital amegakaryocytic thrombocytopenia, due to receive a stem cell transplant.

In its sample, this clonotype was seen many times. The V call is TRBV2, the J call TRBJ1-2, with 7 bases aligning to TRBD1. Germline V CDR1 and CDR2: SNHLY, FYNNEI. There are 13 residues in the CDR3. Trimming cost V 7 bases and J 4 bases; bases outside gene matches: 6. The CDR3 loop reads CASKGGQSYGYTF. The CDR3 nucleotides are TGTGCCAGCAAAGGGGGACAGAGCTATGGCTACACCTTC.

This sequence joins TRBV7-6 and TRBJ2-6; 9 bases fit TRBD2. Germline V gene lookup returns CDR1 SGHVS and CDR2 FNYEAQ. V lost 5 bases, J lost 3 bases, and 5 bases stayed unmatched. The CDR3 extends over 16 amino acids. The CDR3 DNA reads as TGTGCCAGCAGCCTCTTAGCGGGAGTTGGGGCCAACGTCCTGACTTTC. Its translation is CASSLLAGVGANVLTF.

This clonotype was seen repeatedly, ten times or more. The chain has TRBV7-9 and TRBJ1-1; 8 bases fit TRBD1. The CDR3 is 12 residues long. CDR1 is SEHNR and CDR2 is FQNEAQ in the germline V gene (reference sequence). The V segment lost 5 bases and the J segment 7 bases; nucleotides outside the gene matches: 3. CDR3 in DNA: TGTGCCAGCAGCATACAGGGGGGTGAAGCTTTCTTT. Residues: CASSIQGGEAFF. The whole variable domain, filled in from reference TRBV7-9 and TRBJ1-1, reads DTGVSQNPRHKITKRGQNVTFRCDPISEHNRLYWYRQTLGQGPEFLTYFQNEAQLEKSRLLSDRFSAERPKGSFSTLEIQRTEQGDSAMYLCASSIQGGEAFFGQGTRLTVV.

This clonotype occurred a few times. CDR3 sequence reads: CSGVGTSGTPGYNEQFF. CDR3 sequence (DNA): TGCAGTGGGGTGGGGACTAGCGGGACCCCGGGGTACAATGAGCAGTTCTTC. The chain joins TRBV20-1 to TRBJ2-1, with 13 positions matching TRBD2. With 7 bases clipped from V and 4 bases from J, the junction kept 13 bases outside the gene matches. The CDR3 contains 17 residues. In germline, CDR1 is DFQATT, CDR2 SNEGSKA (reference sequence).

This clonotype was observed at least ten times. The DNA of the CDR3 is TGCAGTGCTGGGGGGGGACTAGCGGGATTAGGAGATACGCAGTATTTT. It yields the protein CSAGGGLAGLGDTQYF. The chain links TRBV20-1 to TRBJ2-3; 13 bases fit TRBD2. V lost 5 bases and J lost 5; bases outside the gene matches: 10. The CDR3 is 16 residues long. CDR1 and CDR2 from the germline V gene are DFQATT and SNEGSKA (reference sequence).

This clonotype was seen repeatedly, ten times or more. Compared with germline, one end of the junction differs, possibly owing to a read error. The chain is built from TRBV4-2 and TRBJ1-1; 8 positions agree with TRBD1. Germline V gene data show CDR1 as LGHNA and CDR2 as YNFKEQ. The CDR3 runs to 14 residues. The CDR3 DNA sequence: TGTGCCAGCAGCGGGACAGGTCTGAATACTGAAGCTTTCTTT. This encodes CASSGTGLNTEAFF.

This clonotype was seen a few times. The CDR3 protein is CASLSVTNTGELFF. CDR3 DNA: TGTGCCAGCCTTAGCGTAACGAACACCGGGGAGCTGTTTTTT. The V and J genes are TRBV6-1 and TRBJ2-2, with a weak D call TRBD2 (5 bases). Germline-derived CDR1 and CDR2 are MNHNS and SASEGT. The CDR3 contains 14 residues. The V gene lost 8 bases and the J gene lost 0 bases, with 10 bases spanning the gap.

This clonotype was found a few times. The chain links TRBV2 to TRBJ1-2; 9 bases agree with TRBD1. CDR3 length equals 13 residues. Looked up from germline, CDR1 is SNHLY and CDR2 is FYNNEI. V lost 9 bases, J lost 8 bases, and 10 bases stayed unmatched. The CDR3 sequence is CASVLDRGRGYTF. The CDR3, as DNA: TGTGCCAGTGTTCTGGACAGGGGCCGCGGCTACACCTTC.

The V call is TRBV20-1, the J call TRBJ2-3; tentatively, D is TRBD1 or TRBD2 (5 bases each). The V gene lost 4 bases and the J gene lost 4 bases, with 18 bases spanning the gap. The CDR3 consists of 15 residues. Germline-derived CDR1 and CDR2 are DFQATT and SNEGSKA (reference sequence). The CDR3 reads CSATLEGPSADTQYF. The CDR3 nucleotides read TGCAGTGCTACCCTCGAGGGACCCAGCGCAGATACGCAGTATTTT.

This clonotype was detected many times. The CDR3 DNA reads TGTGCCAGCCGGACGGCCGGGGACGGTAATCAGCCCCAGCATTTT. Translating gives CASRTAGDGNQPQHF. The rearrangement uses TRBV6-5 and TRBJ1-5; tentatively, D is TRBD1 (5 bases). The CDR3 has 15 residues. Trimming removed 8 bases from V and 4 bases from J, with 18 bases in between. Germline loops: CDR1 MNHEY, CDR2 SVGAGI.

The chain carries TRBV20-1 and TRBJ1-5, with D possibly being TRBD1 (5 bases). The germline V and J ends were trimmed by 2 bases and 4 bases, with 15 bases remaining between them. Germline assignment: CDR1 DFQATT and CDR2 SNEGSKA (reference sequence). The CDR3 length is 15 residues. CDR3 nucleotides: TGCAGTGCTAGAAGTTCGACAGCCCCTAATCAGCCCCAGCATTTT. It is translated as CSARSSTAPNQPQHF.

This clonotype appeared many times. The chain is built from TRBV6-1 and TRBJ1-2; no definite D call. V lost 6 bases, J lost 7 bases, and 9 bases lay in between. The CDR3 is 11 amino acids. Looked up from germline, CDR1 is MNHNS and CDR2 is SASEGT. CDR3 region: CASRPTGGYTF. In DNA, the CDR3 is TGTGCCAGCAGACCCACGGGTGGCTACACCTTC.

This clonotype showed up just a few times. This chain uses TRBV29-1 with TRBJ2-7; D unresolved. CDR1 and CDR2 (germline): SQVTM, ANQGSEA. This CDR3 is built from 13 residues. V was trimmed by 5 bases and J by 2 bases, leaving 13 bases between them. Here the CDR3 DNA reads TGCAGCGTTTCACCCAGTAGGACCTACGAGCAGTACTTC. Encoded protein: CSVSPSRTYEQYF.

The chain's CDR3 is CASSLEADLDEQFF. The CDR3 region has the DNA TGTGCCAGCAGCTTAGAGGCGGACTTGGATGAGCAGTTCTTC. This chain uses TRBV7-9 with TRBJ2-1; TRBD2 is a possible D gene (5 bases). The germline V and J ends were trimmed by 1 base and 8 bases, with 12 bases remaining between them. CDR1 SEHNR and CDR2 FQNEAQ come from the germline V gene (reference sequence). This CDR3 spans 14 amino acids.

This clonotype was observed at least ten times. The rearrangement links TRBV5-4 to TRBJ2-1; 8 bases map to TRBD2. This CDR3 is 14 amino acids long. Unmatched junction bases numbered 8, after V lost 3 bases and J lost 9 bases. CDR1 and CDR2 (germline): SGHNT, YYREEE (reference sequence). CDR3 protein: CASSSPGLVREQFF. In DNA form, the CDR3 reads TGTGCCAGCAGCTCACCGGGACTAGTGCGTGAGCAGTTCTTC.

This chain uses TRBV4-1 with TRBJ1-1; D call uncertain. Trimming removed 1 base from V and 4 bases from J, with 7 bases in between. The germline CDR1 and CDR2 sequences are MGHRA and YSYEKL. This CDR3 comprises 13 residues. CDR3 DNA sequence: TGCGCCAGCAGCCAAGTGTTGGTCACTGAAGCTTTCTTT. Its translation is CASSQVLVTEAFF.

This clonotype was recorded once. This sequence joins TRBV3-1 and TRBJ2-7, with TRBD1 matching over 9 bases. Germline-derived CDR1 and CDR2 are LGHDT and YNNKEL (reference sequence). The CDR3 is made up of 14 amino acids. With V trimmed by 2 bases and J by 4 bases, 3 bases remained unmatched. In DNA form, the CDR3 reads TGTGCCAGCAGCCAAACAGGGGGCAAGTACGAGCAGTACTTC. This translates into CASSQTGGKYEQYF.

Turning to this clonotype: Mismatch with germline at one junction end may stem from a read error. This chain connects TRBV11-2 to TRBJ1-2, with no clear D. CDR1 is SGHAT and CDR2 is FQNNGV in the germline V gene. The CDR3 totals 15 residues. CDR3 coding DNA: TGTGCCAGCAGCTCACCGGACGGGCAGCATGGTGGCGACACCTTC. Its translation: CASSSPDGQHGGDTF. Drawing the rest from reference TRBV11-2 and TRBJ1-2, the complete variable domain is EAGVAQSPRYKIIEKRQSVAFWCNPISGHATLYWYQQILGQGPKLLIQFQNNGVVDDSQLPKDRFSAERLKGVDSTLKIQPAKLEDSAVYLCASSSPDGQHGGDTFGSGTRLTVV.

The chain links TRBV7-9 to TRBJ1-2; tentatively, D is TRBD1 (5 bases). The V and J ends lost 5 bases and 4 bases respectively, with 17 bases between them. Germline V gives CDR1 SEHNR, CDR2 FQNEAQ (reference sequence). The CDR3 covers 15 residues. The CDR3 spells CASSPAGGRFYGYTF. The CDR3 nucleotides read TGTGCCAGCAGCCCGGCCGGGGGTCGTTTCTATGGCTACACCTTC.

This clonotype came up a few times. The V call is TRBV29-1, the J call TRBJ2-5; TRBD2 agrees at 10 bases. The V segment lost 7 bases and the J segment 3 bases; nucleotides outside the gene matches: 8. Germline lookup yields CDR1 SQVTM and CDR2 ANQGSEA. The CDR3 loop spans 14 amino acids. The CDR3 is CSAAVAGGKETQYF. CDR3 bases: TGCAGCGCCGCCGTAGCGGGAGGTAAAGAGACCCAGTACTTC.

J is TRBJ2-2 and V is TRBV28, with TRBD1 matching over 9 bases. With V trimmed by 3 bases and J by 3 bases, 8 bases remained unmatched. CDR1 and CDR2 (germline): MDHEN, SYDVKM. The CDR3 contains 17 residues. The CDR3 sequence is CASSFERRTGDTGELFF. The CDR3 DNA reads TGTGCCAGCAGTTTTGAGAGGAGGACAGGGGACACCGGGGAGCTGTTTTTT. Full variable domain (remainder filled in from reference TRBV28 and TRBJ2-2): DVKVTQSSRYLVKRTGEKVFLECVQDMDHENMFWYRQDPGLGLRLIYFSYDVKMKEKGDIPEGYSVSREKKERFSLILESASTNQTSMYLCASSFERRTGDTGELFFGEGSRLTVL.

The rearrangement uses TRBV4-1 and TRBJ2-7; D remains unclear. V was shortened by 0 bases and J by 10 bases, with 10 bases between the two germline ends. The CDR3 spans 12 residues. From germline, CDR1 is MGHRA and CDR2 YSYEKL. CDR3 in DNA: TGCGCCAGCAGCCAAGAGGTGGGTCAACAGTACTTC. Encoded protein: CASSQEVGQQYF.

A word on this clonotype: This may come from a read error, since a much larger clone is one base off. CDR3 DNA sequence: TGCGCCAGCAGCTTGCCCGCCGCCCATCGAAACACCATATATTTT. It translates to CASSLPAAHRNTIYF. The V gene is TRBV5-1, the J gene TRBJ1-3; D ambiguous. Per germline, CDR1 SGHRS and CDR2 YFSETQ. CDR3 length: 15 amino acids. Trimming cost V 1 base and J 5 bases, with 13 bases left between them.

This clonotype has at least ten counts. The genes are TRBV11-2 and TRBJ2-3; no reliable D call. The germline gives CDR1 SGHAT, CDR2 FQNNGV. The CDR3 contains 13 residues. The V and J ends lost 4 bases and 0 bases respectively, with 5 bases between them. CDR3 protein: CASSYASTDTQYF. The CDR3 DNA sequence: TGTGCCAGCAGCTACGCTAGCACAGATACGCAGTATTTT. The full variable domain, in which reference TRBV11-2 and TRBJ2-3 provide the parts outside the CDR3, is EAGVAQSPRYKIIEKRQSVAFWCNPISGHATLYWYQQILGQGPKLLIQFQNNGVVDDSQLPKDRFSAERLKGVDSTLKIQPAKLEDSAVYLCASSYASTDTQYFGPGTRLTVL.

This clonotype was detected a few times. This chain connects TRBV28 to TRBJ1-4; the D is unclear. Germline CDR1 and CDR2: MDHEN and SYDVKM. CDR3 length: 12 amino acids. Deletions cut 4 bases from V and 7 bases from J, with 7 bases between. The CDR3 DNA follows: TGTGCCAGCAGTTCCCCTGGTGAAAAACTGTTTTTT. Translated: CASSSPGEKLFF.

About this clonotype itself: One end of the junction does not line up with germline, which may come from a read error. The chain combines TRBV20-1 with TRBJ2-3, with D possibly being TRBD2 (5 bases). CDR3 length equals 19 residues. CDR1 and CDR2 from the germline V gene are DFQATT and SNEGSKA (reference sequence). CDR3 residues: CCAREAAGAEFTSTDTQYF. CDR3 DNA: TGCTGTGCTAGGGAAGCTGCCGGAGCGGAGTTTACTAGCACAGATACGCAGTATTTT.